This record covers a single TCR beta chain. The data originate from a study of blood T cell repertoires in COVID-19. Study context: PBMCs, B-cell-depleted T cells, or T cells were the source of the cDNA or gDNA that made up the material.

This CDR3 spans 15 amino acids. Germline trimming cut 6 bases from V and 3 bases from J; bases unmatched to any gene: 4. The germline CDR1 and CDR2 sequences are SNHLY and FYNNEI. It was during active infection that Seattle patients were enrolled and then longitudinally followed. Clones were read by immunoSEQ multiplex PCR, and TCRdb kept only the in-frame ones, dropping some. The sample contains approximately 110,000 clones, 85% of which appear only once. J is TRBJ2-7 and V is TRBV2; 14 bases are shared with TRBD2. This sequence originates from a woman of 80 years or more with COVID-19, enrolled during active disease. Sequenced: peripheral blood. This CDR3 is CASRGLAGVGYEQYF. CDR3 bases: TGTGCCAGCAGGGGACTAGCGGGAGTGGGCTACGAGCAGTACTTC.